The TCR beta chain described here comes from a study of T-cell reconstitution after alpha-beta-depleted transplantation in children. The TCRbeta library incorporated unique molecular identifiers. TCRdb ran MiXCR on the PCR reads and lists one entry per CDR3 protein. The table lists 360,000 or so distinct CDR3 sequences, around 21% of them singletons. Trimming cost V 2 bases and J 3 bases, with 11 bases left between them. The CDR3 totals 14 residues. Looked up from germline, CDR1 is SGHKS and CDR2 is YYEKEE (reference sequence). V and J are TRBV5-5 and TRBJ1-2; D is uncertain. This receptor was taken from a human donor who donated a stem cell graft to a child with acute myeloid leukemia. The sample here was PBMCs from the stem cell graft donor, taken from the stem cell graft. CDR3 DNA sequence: TGTGCCAGCAGCTTCGACACGTGGGACTATGGCTACACCTTC. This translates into CASSFDTWDYGYTF.